Listed below are T cell receptor beta chains from one sample, sequenced in a study of T cell changes during pregnancy in multiple sclerosis. Method: immunoSEQ multiplex PCR; TCRdb's copy keeps in-frame clones and lacks some. Among about 66,000 clones, approximately 90% were seen once, and the ten largest hold 1.4% to 1.5%. The sample consisted of peripheral blood, taken in the third trimester of pregnancy. These receptors were taken from a female donor with multiple sclerosis, enrolled in a pregnancy study. Each CDR3 is given with its conserved first and last residue. D genes are given only for firm matches. Clone size is stated in some rows and not others, as once, few, many or a class when expanded.

>TRBJ2-7|TRBV6-5|TRBD1|-
TGTGCCAGCAGAGACGGTGGGACAGCCCCCTACGAGCAGTACTTC
CASRDGGTAPYEQYF
>TRBJ1-1|TRBV2|-|-
TGTGCCAGCAGTGAAGAATTGTTGGAGGGCGTAGGAGCTTTCTTT
CASSEELLEGVGAFF
>TRBJ2-5|TRBV5-4|TRBD2|once
TGTGCCAGCAGCTTGTGGGGCAGCGGGAGCGAACAAGAGACCCAGTACTTC
CASSLWGSGSEQETQYF
>TRBJ1-6|TRBV2|-|-
TGTGCCAGCGTGTCGGTCGATAATTCACCCCTCCACTTT
CASVSVDNSPLHF
>TRBJ2-1|TRBV6-1|-|-
TGTGCCAGCAGTAAACTGGGGGCGCCTGGCAATGAGCAGTTCTTC
CASSKLGAPGNEQFF
>TRBJ2-7|TRBV30|-|once
TGTGCCTGGTCCCCGGACTCCGACGAGCAGTACTTC
CAWSPDSDEQYF
>TRBJ2-2|TRBV5-1|-|-
TGCGCCAGCAGCTTGGAACTACAGGGAGGGACCGGGGAGCTGTTTTTT
CASSLELQGGTGELFF
>TRBJ1-1|TRBV7-3|-|-
TGTGCCAGCAGCGCCTTGACAGGCACTGAAGCTTTCTTT
CASSALTGTEAFF
>TRBJ2-5|TRBV7-8|TRBD1|once
TGTGCCAGCAGCACACGGACAGGGGGCCATGAGACCCAGTACTTC
CASSTRTGGHETQYF
>TRBJ1-1|TRBV19|TRBD1|-
TGTGCCAGCCGGACAGGGTCGAACACTGAAGCTTTCTTT
CASRTGSNTEAFF
>TRBJ2-1|TRBV28|-|-
TGTGCCAGCACCTTCAGCAGCGCAAACAATGAGCAGTTCTTC
CASTFSSANNEQFF
>TRBJ2-7|TRBV6-5|-|-
TGTGCCGTACAGGGTCCGGGGGGCCACGAGCAGTACTTC
CAVQGPGGHEQYF
>TRBJ1-2|TRBV6-6|TRBD1|-
TGTGCCAGCAGCAAAGGACAGGGCCCCACCTCCTATGGCTACACCTTC
CASSKGQGPTSYGYTF
>TRBJ2-5|TRBV6-1|-|-
TGTGCCAGCAGTGAACAGGGGTACCAAGAGACCCAGTACTTC
CASSEQGYQETQYF
>TRBJ1-6|TRBV6-5|-|-
TGTGCCAGCACTAGAGGCGCAGGGCCCAATTCACCCCTCCACTTT
CASTRGAGPNSPLHF
>TRBJ2-3|TRBV18|-|-
TGTGCCAGCTCAATGGACACTCCAGGGGAGTATTTT
CASSMDTPGEYF
>TRBJ1-3|TRBV27|-|-
TGTGCCAGCAGTTTATCGGGGGAGGTAAACACCATATATTTT
CASSLSGEVNTIYF
>TRBJ1-1|TRBV11-2|TRBD1|-
TGTGCCAGCAGCCCCCGGACAGGGAACACTGAAGCTTTCTTT
CASSPRTGNTEAFF
>TRBJ1-1|TRBV9|TRBD1|once
TGTGCCAGCAGCGTAGGGCGAACCGGGACAGGAACTGGGCCTGAAGCTTTCTTT
CASSVGRTGTGTGPEAFF
>TRBJ1-1|TRBV6-1|-|-
TGTGCCAGCAGTGGCGGGGTGATCAGAGACACTGAAGCTTTCTTT
CASSGGVIRDTEAFF
>TRBJ2-5|TRBV27|-|-
TGTGCCAGCAGTGAGCAGGGCGAGACCCAGTACTTC
CASSEQGETQYF
>TRBJ2-7|TRBV5-6|-|-
TGTGCCAGCAGCCCCGGGAGTTTGGGCGGCCTTACCTACGAGCAGTACTTC
CASSPGSLGGLTYEQYF
>TRBJ2-5|TRBV30|-|-
TGTGCCTGGAGTGTAAGGGGGGGAGAGACCCAGTACTTC
CAWSVRGGETQYF
>TRBJ2-1|TRBV7-2|-|-
TGTGCCAGCAGCTTACCTAGCGCCAACTACAATGAGCAGTTCTTC
CASSLPSANYNEQFF
>TRBJ1-6|TRBV6-5|TRBD1|-
TGTGCCAGCACTGAGGGGACAGTGAATTCACCCCTCCACTTT
CASTEGTVNSPLHF
>TRBJ1-1|TRBV5-1|-|-
TGCGCCAGCAGCTTGGGAGTTACCATGAACACTGAAGCTTTCTTT
CASSLGVTMNTEAFF
>TRBJ2-3|TRBV9|TRBD2|once
TGTGCCAGCAGCGCCATACTAGCGGGGGCGGCAGATACGCAGTATTTT
CASSAILAGAADTQYF
>TRBJ1-5|TRBV5-6|TRBD1|-
TGTGCCAGCAGTTTATGGGACAGGCATCGTCAGCCCCAGCATTTT
CASSLWDRHRQPQHF
>TRBJ1-5|TRBV6-6|-|-
TGTGCCAGCAGGATAAGGGGGAGGGGTCAGCCCCAGCATTTT
CASRIRGRGQPQHF
>TRBJ1-1|TRBV5-6|-|-
TGTGCCAGCAGCCCTAAGGGGGTCGCTGAAGCTTTCTTT
CASSPKGVAEAFF
>TRBJ2-6|TRBV7-9|-|-
TGTGCCAGCAGCTTAGGTTCGGGGTCTGGGGCCAACGTCCTGACTTTC
CASSLGSGSGANVLTF
>TRBJ2-7|TRBV5-1|-|-
-
CASGKGVGPGQGFNEQYF
>TRBJ1-1|TRBV21-1|-|-
TGTGCCAGCAGCAACCCATGGGACAGGGGAACCACTGAAGCTTTCTTT
CASSNPWDRGTTEAFF
>TRBJ2-7|TRBV6-6|TRBD2|-
TGTGCCAGCAGTTACTCAGGGACTAGCGGTTACGAGCAGTACTTC
CASSYSGTSGYEQYF
>TRBJ1-1|TRBV5-1|TRBD1|-
TGCGCCAGCAGCATGGGGACAGACCAAGGCACTGAAGCTTTCTTT
CASSMGTDQGTEAFF